This TCR beta chain stems from a study of metastatic and nonmetastatic thyroid tumors. There are 15 residues in the CDR3. Germline lookup yields CDR1 MNHNS and CDR2 SASEGT. V gave up 6 bases and J gave up 1 base, with 16 bases separating them. TCRdb ran MiXCR on the PCR reads. The sample records around 24,000 clones, roughly a quarter being singletons. Each patient came to thyroid surgery without any prior treatment (of any kind). This sequence joins TRBV6-1 and TRBJ2-7, with a weak D call TRBD1 (5 bases). The TCR was taken from a male donor with papillary thyroid cancer or a benign thyroid nodule (not recorded which). Some clones in this sample may be carry-over from other donors' samples. Material for sequencing was tumor tissue. This CDR3 reads CASRARASESYEQYF. CDR3 nucleotides: TGTGCCAGCAGGGCCAGGGCATCCGAATCCTACGAGCAGTACTTC.